Listed below are T cell receptor beta chains from one sample, sequenced in a study of T-cell memory formation after mild COVID-19. TCRdb itself ran the 5' RACE reads through MiXCR, one entry per CDR3 protein. In the table there are 140,000 or so distinct CDR3 sequences, roughly 13% of which are singletons. The sequencing sample was made of PBMCs or a T cell subset sorted from them (not recorded which). These receptors all come from an adult woman who had mild COVID-19 (a few samples of this study predate the infection). Cell type and time point are not known. Both conserved end residues are part of each CDR3. A D gene is named only where the DNA matches it firmly. Size is omitted from some rows. Given values are once, few, many or a class for expanded clones.

TRBV4-2,-,-,TRBJ1-1,CASSHEEGEWVTEAFF,TGTGCCAGCAGCCACGAGGAAGGGGAGTGGGTCACTGAAGCTTTCTTT
TRBV20-1,TRBD2,many,TRBJ2-3,CSAPISGGVVYTDTQYF,TGCAGTGCTCCCATTAGCGGGGGGGTAGTATACACAGATACGCAGTATTTT
TRBV7-6,-,few,TRBJ1-1,CASSLAGGVGTEAFF,TGTGCCAGCAGCTTAGCAGGAGGGGTAGGAACTGAAGCTTTCTTT
TRBV24-1,-,few,TRBJ2-3,CATSDLSGLLDSTDTQYF,TGTGCCACCAGTGACCTTTCGGGACTCCTAGACTCCACAGATACGCAGTATTTT
TRBV7-6,-,many,TRBJ2-3,CASSFSGEASSTDTQYF,TGTGCCAGCAGCTTCTCGGGGGAGGCGTCTAGCACAGATACGCAGTATTTT
TRBV7-2,-,-,TRBJ2-7,CASSSVGGGAYEQYF,TGTGCCAGCAGCTCGGTTGGCGGCGGGGCCTACGAGCAGTACTTC
TRBV29-1,TRBD1,few,TRBJ1-1,CSVVGGSYEAFF,TGCAGCGTTGTAGGGGGCTCCTATGAAGCTTTCTTT
TRBV12-3/TRBV12-4,-,-,TRBJ1-1,CASRGVGTEAFF,TGTGCCAGCAGAGGTGTGGGAACTGAAGCTTTCTTT
TRBV12-2,-,once,TRBJ2-7,CASRLGDGNSYEQYF,TGTGCAAGTCGCTTAGGGGACGGGAACTCCTACGAGCAGTACTTC
TRBV9,TRBD2,-,TRBJ2-3,CASSDRLAGWDTQYF,TGTGCCAGCAGCGACCGACTAGCGGGGTGGGATACGCAGTATTTT